The sequence of this TCR beta chain was determined in a study of blood T cell repertoires in COVID-19. About the study: Some COVID-19 samples were acute and others convalescent; all came from the United States, Italy and Spain. Nucleic acid was either cDNA or gDNA, and it came from T cells, B-cell-depleted T cells, or PBMCs.

This clone was detected a few times. Germline V CDR1 and CDR2: SGHDT, YYEEEE. Trimming stripped 2 bases from V and 3 bases from J, with 14 bases between. CDR3 size: 15 residues. Authors' data handling: Nucleated cell counts were estimated from reference gene primer amplification. The protocol was immunoSEQ multiplex PCR, while the TCRdb copy is restricted to in-frame clones and leaves out a portion. The V and J calls and clone size come from that table; D and trimming were worked out from the DNA. The sample contains more than 65,000 clones, roughly 79% of which appear only once. The sequence came from a woman aged 55-69 years with acute or convalescent COVID-19. Material: peripheral blood. The V call is TRBV5-6, the J call TRBJ1-1; D not resolved. The CDR3 loop is CASSLFIYPDTEAFF. The CDR3 nucleotides read TGTGCCAGCAGCTTATTCATCTATCCGGACACTGAAGCTTTCTTT.